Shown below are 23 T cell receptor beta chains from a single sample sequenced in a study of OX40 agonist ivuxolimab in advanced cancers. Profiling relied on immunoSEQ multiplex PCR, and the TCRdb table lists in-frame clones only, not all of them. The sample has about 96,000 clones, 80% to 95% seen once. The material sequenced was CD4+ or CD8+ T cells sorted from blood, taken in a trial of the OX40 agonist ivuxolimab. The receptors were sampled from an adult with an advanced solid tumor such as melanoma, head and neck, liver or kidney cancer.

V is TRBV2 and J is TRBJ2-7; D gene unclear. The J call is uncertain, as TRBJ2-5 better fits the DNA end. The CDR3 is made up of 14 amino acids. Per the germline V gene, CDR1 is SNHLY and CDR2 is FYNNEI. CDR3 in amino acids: CASTLPDAQETQYF. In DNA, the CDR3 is TGTGCCAGCACCCTTCCCGACGCCCAAGAGACCCAGTACTTC.

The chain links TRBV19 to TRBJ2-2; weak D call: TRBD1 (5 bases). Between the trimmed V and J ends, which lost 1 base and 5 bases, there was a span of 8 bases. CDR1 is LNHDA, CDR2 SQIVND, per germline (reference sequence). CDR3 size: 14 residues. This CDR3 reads CASSIARVTGELFF. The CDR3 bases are TGTGCCAGTAGTATAGCCAGGGTAACCGGGGAGCTGTTTTTT.

In DNA, the CDR3 is TGTGCCAGCAGATCAGACAGGACCTATCTGAACAGGGAAGCTTTCTTT. Its translation is CASRSDRTYLNREAFF. The chain is built from TRBV25-1 and TRBJ1-1, with D tentatively TRBD1 (6 bases). The V end lost 6 bases, the J end lost 8 bases, and 25 bases lay between the germline ends. Germline CDR1 reads MGHDK; CDR2 reads SYGVNS. The CDR3 has 16 amino acids.

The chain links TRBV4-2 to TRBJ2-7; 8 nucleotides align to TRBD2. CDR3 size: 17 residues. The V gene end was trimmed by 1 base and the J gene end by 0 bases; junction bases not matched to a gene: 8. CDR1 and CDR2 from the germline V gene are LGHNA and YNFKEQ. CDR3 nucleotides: TGTGCCAGCAGCCAAGTACCCGGTCGGGAGGGCTCCTACGAGCAGTACTTC. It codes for CASSQVPGREGSYEQYF.

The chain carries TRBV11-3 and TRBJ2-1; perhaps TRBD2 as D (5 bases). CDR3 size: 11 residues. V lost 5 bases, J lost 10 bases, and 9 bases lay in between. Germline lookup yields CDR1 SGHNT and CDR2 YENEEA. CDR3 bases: TGTGCCAGCAGCCGAGGGCAGGAGCAGTTCTTC. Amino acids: CASSRGQEQFF.

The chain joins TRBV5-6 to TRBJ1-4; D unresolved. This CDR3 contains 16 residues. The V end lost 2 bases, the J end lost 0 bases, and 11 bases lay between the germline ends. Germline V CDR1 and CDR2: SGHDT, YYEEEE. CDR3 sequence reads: CASSFFSPSTNEKLFF. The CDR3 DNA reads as TGTGCCAGCAGCTTTTTCTCTCCGTCAACTAATGAAAAACTGTTTTTT.

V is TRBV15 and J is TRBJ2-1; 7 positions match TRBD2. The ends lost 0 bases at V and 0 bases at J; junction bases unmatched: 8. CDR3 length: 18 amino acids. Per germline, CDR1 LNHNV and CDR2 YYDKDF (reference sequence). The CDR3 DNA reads TGTGCCACCAGCAGAGATCTCAGCGGCGGGAGCTCCTACAATGAGCAGTTCTTC. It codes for CATSRDLSGGSSYNEQFF.

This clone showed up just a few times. CDR3 coding DNA: TGTGCCAGGTCAGGATTACTGAACACTGAAGCTTTCTTT. This codes for CARSGLLNTEAFF. The V call is TRBV7-6, the J call TRBJ1-1; D is unresolved. The CDR3 spans 13 residues. V was shortened by 9 bases and J by 0 bases, with 11 bases between the two germline ends. From germline, CDR1 is SGHVS and CDR2 FNYEAQ. The entire variable domain, with the rest obtained from reference TRBV7-6 and TRBJ1-1, is as follows: GAGVSQSPRYKVTKRGQDVALRCDPISGHVSLYWYRQALGQGPEFLTYFNYEAQQDKSGLPNDRFSAERPEGSISTLTIQRTEQRDSAMYRCARSGLLNTEAFFGQGTRLTVV.

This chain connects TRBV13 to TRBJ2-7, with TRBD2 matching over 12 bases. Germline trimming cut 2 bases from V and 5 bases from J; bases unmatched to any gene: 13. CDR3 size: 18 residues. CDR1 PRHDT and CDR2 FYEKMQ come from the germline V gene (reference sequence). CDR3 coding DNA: TGTGCCAGCAGCTTAACCGGGACTAGCGGGCCTCGAGGGGACGAGCAGTACTTC. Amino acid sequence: CASSLTGTSGPRGDEQYF.

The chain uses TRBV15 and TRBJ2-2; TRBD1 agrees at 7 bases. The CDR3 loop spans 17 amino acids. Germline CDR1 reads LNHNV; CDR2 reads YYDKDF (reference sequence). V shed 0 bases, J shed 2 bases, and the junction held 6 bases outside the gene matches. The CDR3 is CATSRETGWSNTGELFF. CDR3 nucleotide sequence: TGTGCCACCAGCAGAGAGACAGGGTGGTCCAACACCGGGGAGCTGTTTTTT.

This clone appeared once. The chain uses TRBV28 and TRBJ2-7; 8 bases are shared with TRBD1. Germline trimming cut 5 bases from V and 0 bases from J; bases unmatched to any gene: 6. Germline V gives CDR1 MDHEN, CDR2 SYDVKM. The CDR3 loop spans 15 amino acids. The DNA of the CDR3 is TGTGCCAGCAGTCCGCCGGGACAGGACTCCTACGAGCAGTACTTC. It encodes CASSPPGQDSYEQYF.

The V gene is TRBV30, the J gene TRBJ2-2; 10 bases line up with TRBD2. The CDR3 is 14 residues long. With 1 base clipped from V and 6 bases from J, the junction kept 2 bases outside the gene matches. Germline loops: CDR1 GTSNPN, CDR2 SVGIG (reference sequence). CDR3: CAWSAGLAAGELFF. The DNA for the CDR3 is TGTGCCTGGAGTGCCGGACTAGCGGCCGGGGAGCTGTTTTTT.

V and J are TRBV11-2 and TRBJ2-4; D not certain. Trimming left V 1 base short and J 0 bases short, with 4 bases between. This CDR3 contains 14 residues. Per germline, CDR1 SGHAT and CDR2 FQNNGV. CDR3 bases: TGTGCCAGCAGCTTAGCGATAGCCAAAAACATTCAGTACTTC. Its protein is CASSLAIAKNIQYF.

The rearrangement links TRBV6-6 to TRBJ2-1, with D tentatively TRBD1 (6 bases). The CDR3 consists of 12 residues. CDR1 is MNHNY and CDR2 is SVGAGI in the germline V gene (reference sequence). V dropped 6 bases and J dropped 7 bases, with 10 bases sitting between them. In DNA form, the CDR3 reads TGTGCCAGCAGGACGACAGGAAATGAGCAGTTCTTC. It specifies CASRTTGNEQFF.

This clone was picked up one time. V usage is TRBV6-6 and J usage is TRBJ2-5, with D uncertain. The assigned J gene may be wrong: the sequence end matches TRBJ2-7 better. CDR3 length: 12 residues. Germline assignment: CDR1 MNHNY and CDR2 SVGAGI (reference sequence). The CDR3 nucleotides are TGTGCCAGCAGGGCCGCGGCTTACGAGCAGTACTTC. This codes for CASRAAAYEQYF.

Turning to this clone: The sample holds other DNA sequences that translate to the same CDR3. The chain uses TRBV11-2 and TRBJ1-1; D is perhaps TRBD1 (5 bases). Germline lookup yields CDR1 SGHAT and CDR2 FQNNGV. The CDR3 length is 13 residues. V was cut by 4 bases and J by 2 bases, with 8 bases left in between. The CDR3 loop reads CASSWGRNTEAFF. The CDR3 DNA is TGTGCCAGCAGCTGGGGGAGAAACACTGAAGCTTTCTTT.

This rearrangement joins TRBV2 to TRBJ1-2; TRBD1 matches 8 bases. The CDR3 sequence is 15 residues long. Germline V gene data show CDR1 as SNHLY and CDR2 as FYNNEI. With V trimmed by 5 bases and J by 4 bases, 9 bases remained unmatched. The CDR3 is CASSTRQGRSYGYTF. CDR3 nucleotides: TGTGCCAGCAGTACACGACAGGGGAGGAGCTATGGCTACACCTTC.

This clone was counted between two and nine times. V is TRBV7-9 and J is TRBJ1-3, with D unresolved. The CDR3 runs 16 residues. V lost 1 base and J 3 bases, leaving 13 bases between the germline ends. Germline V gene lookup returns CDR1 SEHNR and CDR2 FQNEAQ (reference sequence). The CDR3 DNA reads TGTGCCAGCAGCTTAGTCCAAGGACGAGGTGGAAACACCATATATTTT. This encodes CASSLVQGRGGNTIYF.

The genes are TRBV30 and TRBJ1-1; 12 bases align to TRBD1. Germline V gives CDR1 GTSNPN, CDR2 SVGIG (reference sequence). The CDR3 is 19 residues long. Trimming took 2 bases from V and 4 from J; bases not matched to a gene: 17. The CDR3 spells CAWSLTSPGQGAPGTEAFF. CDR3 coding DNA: TGTGCCTGGAGTCTGACTAGTCCGGGACAGGGGGCGCCTGGCACTGAAGCTTTCTTT. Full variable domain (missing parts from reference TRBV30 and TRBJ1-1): SQTIHQWPATLVQPVGSPLSLECTVEGTSNPNLYWYRQAAGRGLQLLFYSVGIGQISSEVPQNLSASRPQDRQFILSSKKLLLSDSGFYLCAWSLTSPGQGAPGTEAFFGQGTRLTVV.

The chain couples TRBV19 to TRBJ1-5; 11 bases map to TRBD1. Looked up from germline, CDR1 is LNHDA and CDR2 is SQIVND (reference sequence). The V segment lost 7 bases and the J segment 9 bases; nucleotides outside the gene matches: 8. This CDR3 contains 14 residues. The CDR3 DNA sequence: TGTGCCAGTACACAAGGACAGGGGGCTTTGCCCCAGCATTTT. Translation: CASTQGQGALPQHF.

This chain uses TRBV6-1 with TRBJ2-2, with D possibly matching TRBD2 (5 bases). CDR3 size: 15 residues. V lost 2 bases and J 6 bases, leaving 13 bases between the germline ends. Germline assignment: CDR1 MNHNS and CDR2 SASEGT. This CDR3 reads CASSEIPRGPGELFF. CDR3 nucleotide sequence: TGTGCCAGCAGTGAAATTCCTCGAGGGCCCGGGGAGCTGTTTTTT.

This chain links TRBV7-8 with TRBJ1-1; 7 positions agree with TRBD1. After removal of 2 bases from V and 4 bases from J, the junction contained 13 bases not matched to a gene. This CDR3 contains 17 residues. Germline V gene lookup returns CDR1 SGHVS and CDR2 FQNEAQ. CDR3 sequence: CASSLITQWAGGTEAFF. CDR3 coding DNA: TGTGCCAGCAGCTTAATAACGCAGTGGGCAGGGGGCACTGAAGCTTTCTTT.

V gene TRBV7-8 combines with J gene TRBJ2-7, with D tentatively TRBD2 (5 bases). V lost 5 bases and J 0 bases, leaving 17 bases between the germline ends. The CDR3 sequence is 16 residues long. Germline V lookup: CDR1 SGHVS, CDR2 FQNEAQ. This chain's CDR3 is CASSTLASWSSYEQYF. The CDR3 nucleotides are TGTGCCAGCAGCACCCTGGCTAGCTGGAGCTCCTACGAGCAGTACTTC.